A single sample is the source of the 16 T cell receptor beta chains below, sequenced in a study of blood T cell repertoires in COVID-19. TCRdb keeps only in-frame clones here, not all; method: immunoSEQ multiplex PCR. The table lists about 61,000 clones, 87% of them singletons. Sequenced: peripheral blood. These receptors were collected from an elderly man in a cohort sampled during active COVID-19.

This chain joins TRBV6-4 and TRBJ2-1, with 9 bases lining up with TRBD2. CDR1 is MRHNA and CDR2 is SNTAGT in the germline V gene. CDR3 length: 16 amino acids. V lost 8 bases, J lost 7 bases, and 15 bases stayed unmatched. CDR3 residues: CASSEGSSGMGNEQFF. CDR3 bases: TGTGCCAGCTCGGAAGGGTCTAGCGGGATGGGAAATGAGCAGTTCTTC.

The chain carries TRBV25-1 and TRBJ2-5; D unclear. The CDR3 is made up of 11 amino acids. V was clipped by 3 bases and J by 5 bases, with 4 bases between them. Germline assignment: CDR1 MGHDK and CDR2 SYGVNS. The CDR3 DNA follows: TGTGCCAGCAGTGAGAGTGAGACCCAGTACTTC. It codes for CASSESETQYF.

As regards this clone: The junction departs from germline at one end; a sequencing error may be responsible. The J gene is TRBJ1-5, the V gene TRBV7-2, with D hard to call. Germline V gene sequence: CDR1 SGHTA, CDR2 FQGNSA. This CDR3 spans 14 amino acids. CDR3 amino acids: CASSLGRVGEPQHF. The CDR3 bases are TGTGCCAGCAGTTTAGGGAGGGTCGGCGAGCCCCAGCATTTT.

V is TRBV5-1 and J is TRBJ2-3; D is ambiguous. Germline lookup yields CDR1 SGHRS and CDR2 YFSETQ. The CDR3 spans 13 residues. Trimming left V 4 bases short and J 2 bases short, with 8 bases between. The CDR3 reads CASSVSYTDTQYF. CDR3 nucleotide sequence: TGCGCCAGCAGCGTGTCCTACACAGATACGCAGTATTTT. Variable domain in full (rest from reference TRBV5-1 and TRBJ2-3): KAGVTQTPRYLIKTRGQQVTLSCSPISGHRSVSWYQQTPGQGLQFLFEYFSETQRNKGNFPGRFSGRQFSNSRSEMNVSTLELGDSALYLCASSVSYTDTQYFGPGTRLTVL.

This sequence joins TRBV7-9 and TRBJ2-3; 7 bases fit TRBD1. V was pared by 5 bases and J by 1 base, with 9 bases of the junction left unmatched. Per germline, CDR1 SEHNR and CDR2 FQNEAQ (reference sequence). The CDR3 runs 16 residues. The CDR3 protein is CASSPGVDRGTDTQYF. The CDR3 DNA reads as TGTGCCAGCAGCCCAGGAGTCGACAGGGGCACAGATACGCAGTATTTT.

This chain uses TRBV5-1 with TRBJ2-2, with 8 bases matching TRBD1. There are 16 residues in the CDR3. Germline V gene sequence: CDR1 SGHRS, CDR2 YFSETQ. J was trimmed by 2 bases and V by 5 bases; bases with no gene match: 8. This CDR3 reads CASSFRGQGNTGELFF. DNA of the CDR3: TGCGCCAGCAGTTTCCGTGGACAGGGCAACACCGGGGAGCTGTTTTTT.

This clone has just a few counts. For the CDR3, the DNA is TGCGCCAGCAGTGAGAGCGGGGGGCAATACAATGAGCAGTTCTTC. Protein: CASSESGGQYNEQFF. The chain carries TRBV10-1 and TRBJ2-1, with 9 bases aligning to TRBD2. With V trimmed by 2 bases and J by 4 bases, 3 bases remained unmatched. The V gene's germline CDR1 is WNHNN and CDR2 SYGVQD (reference sequence). The CDR3 is 15 residues long.

The J gene is TRBJ1-1, the V gene TRBV5-1; possibly TRBD1 for D (5 bases). V was trimmed by 4 bases and J by 1 base, leaving 11 bases between them. The CDR3 is 14 amino acids. Germline lookup yields CDR1 SGHRS and CDR2 YFSETQ. The chain's CDR3 is CASSGGIGNTEAFF. The CDR3 nucleotides are TGCGCCAGCAGCGGGGGGATTGGGAACACTGAAGCTTTCTTT.

V and J are TRBV2 and TRBJ2-6; D gene unclear. This CDR3 contains 13 residues. The V gene's germline CDR1 is SNHLY and CDR2 FYNNEI. The germline V and J ends were trimmed by 5 bases and 1 base, with 3 bases remaining between them. Here the CDR3 DNA reads TGTGCCAGCAGTTCGTCTGGGGCCAACGTCCTGACTTTC. This codes for CASSSSGANVLTF. The whole variable domain, filled in from reference TRBV2 and TRBJ2-6, reads EPEVTQTPSHQVTQMGQEVILRCVPISNHLYFYWYRQILGQKVEFLVSFYNNEISEKSEIFDDQFSVERPDGSNFTLKIRSTKLEDSAMYFCASSSSGANVLTFGAGSRLTVL.

The chain employs TRBV6-6 and TRBJ2-3; D perhaps matches TRBD2 (6 bases). Trimming stripped 7 bases from V and 2 bases from J, with 19 bases between. The germline V gene encodes CDR1 MNHNY and CDR2 SVGAGI (reference sequence). The CDR3 has 16 amino acids. CDR3 in amino acids: CASTSLAGTSTDTQYF. The CDR3, as DNA: TGTGCCAGCACCAGCCTGGCGGGGACCTCCACAGATACGCAGTATTTT.

J is TRBJ1-6 and V is TRBV2; the D gene is possibly TRBD1 (5 bases). V was pared by 4 bases and J by 6 bases, with 13 bases between. The CDR3 totals 15 residues. From germline, CDR1 is SNHLY and CDR2 FYNNEI. The CDR3 DNA sequence: TGTGCCAGCAGTGCTTATGGGGGAGGTAATTCACCCCTCCACTTT. It is translated as CASSAYGGGNSPLHF.

This chain links TRBV28 with TRBJ1-2; maybe TRBD1 (6 bases). The CDR3 consists of 15 residues. Germline CDR1 MDHEN, CDR2 SYDVKM. Trimming left V 6 bases short and J 2 bases short, with 16 bases between. CDR3 protein: CASRESPGQNYGYTF. In nucleotides, the CDR3 is TGTGCCAGCAGAGAGAGCCCGGGACAAAACTATGGCTACACCTTC.

V gene TRBV10-3 combines with J gene TRBJ1-2, with 7 nucleotides matching TRBD1. The CDR3 consists of 13 residues. The germline gives CDR1 ENHRY, CDR2 SYGVKD. Trimming took 4 bases from V and 4 from J; bases not matched to a gene: 3. CDR3 region: CAISAGQSYGYTF. The CDR3 DNA follows: TGTGCCATCAGTGCGGGACAGTCCTATGGCTACACCTTC.

This chain joins TRBV20-1 and TRBJ2-3, with 7 bases lining up with TRBD2. The CDR3 contains 11 residues. Trimming took 4 bases from V and 11 from J; bases not matched to a gene: 6. Germline assignment: CDR1 DFQATT and CDR2 SNEGSKA (reference sequence). CDR3 region: CSAIVGGGQYF. Here the CDR3 DNA reads TGCAGTGCTATCGTCGGCGGGGGGCAGTATTTT.

This clone was recorded a few times. The chain uses TRBV5-1 and TRBJ2-7; 8 nucleotides match TRBD2. Trimming took 5 bases from V and 0 from J; bases not matched to a gene: 13. CDR1 is SGHRS and CDR2 is YFSETQ in the germline V gene. This CDR3 is built from 17 residues. The CDR3 nucleotides are TGCGCCAGCAGTGGGGGAGCGGGAGACCTTACCTCCTACGAGCAGTACTTC. The encoded protein is CASSGGAGDLTSYEQYF.

Regarding this clone: The junction differs from germline at one of its ends, possibly a read error. The V and J genes are TRBV6-5 and TRBJ2-7; D is uncertain. The V gene's germline CDR1 is MNHEY and CDR2 SVGAGI. This CDR3 spans 15 amino acids. This chain's CDR3 is CVSSYSRSASYEQYF. The CDR3 DNA follows: TGTGTCAGCAGTTACTCGCGAAGTGCTTCCTACGAGCAGTACTTC.